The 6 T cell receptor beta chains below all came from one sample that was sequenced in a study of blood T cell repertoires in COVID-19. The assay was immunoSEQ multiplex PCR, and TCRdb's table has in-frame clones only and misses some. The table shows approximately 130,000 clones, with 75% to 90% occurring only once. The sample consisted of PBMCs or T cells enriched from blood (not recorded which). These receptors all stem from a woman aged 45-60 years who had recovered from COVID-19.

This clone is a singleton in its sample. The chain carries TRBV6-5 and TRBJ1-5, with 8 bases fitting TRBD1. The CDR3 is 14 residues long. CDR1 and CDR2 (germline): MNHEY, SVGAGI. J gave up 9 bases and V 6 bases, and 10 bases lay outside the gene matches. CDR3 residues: CASRPTGGGRPQHF. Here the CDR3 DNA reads TGTGCCAGCAGACCCACAGGGGGAGGCCGGCCCCAGCATTTT.

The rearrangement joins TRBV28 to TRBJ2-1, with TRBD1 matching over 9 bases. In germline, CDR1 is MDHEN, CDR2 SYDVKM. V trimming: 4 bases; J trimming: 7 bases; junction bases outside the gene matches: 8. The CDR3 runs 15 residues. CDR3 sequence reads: CASSSGGTGKNEQFF. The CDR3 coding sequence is TGTGCCAGCAGTTCAGGGGGGACAGGGAAAAATGAGCAGTTCTTC.

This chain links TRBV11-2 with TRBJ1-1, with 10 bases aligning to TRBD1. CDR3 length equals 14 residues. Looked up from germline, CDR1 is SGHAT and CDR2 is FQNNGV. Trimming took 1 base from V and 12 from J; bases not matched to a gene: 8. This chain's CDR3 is CASSLVGDRGTPFF. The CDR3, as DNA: TGTGCCAGCAGCTTAGTAGGGGACAGGGGAACACCTTTCTTT.

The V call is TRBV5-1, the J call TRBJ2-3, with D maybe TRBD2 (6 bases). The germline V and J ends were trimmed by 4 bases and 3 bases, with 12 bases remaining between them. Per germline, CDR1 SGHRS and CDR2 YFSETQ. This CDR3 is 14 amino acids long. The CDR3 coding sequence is TGCGCCAGCAGCGGAGGGGCATTTACAGATACGCAGTATTTT. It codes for CASSGGAFTDTQYF.

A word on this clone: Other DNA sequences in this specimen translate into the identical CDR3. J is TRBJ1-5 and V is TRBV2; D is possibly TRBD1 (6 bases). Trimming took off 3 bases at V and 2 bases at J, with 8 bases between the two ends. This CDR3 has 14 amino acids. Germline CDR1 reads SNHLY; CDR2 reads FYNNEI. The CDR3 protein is CASSDRGGNQPQHF. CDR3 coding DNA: TGTGCCAGCAGTGACAGGGGTGGCAATCAGCCCCAGCATTTT.

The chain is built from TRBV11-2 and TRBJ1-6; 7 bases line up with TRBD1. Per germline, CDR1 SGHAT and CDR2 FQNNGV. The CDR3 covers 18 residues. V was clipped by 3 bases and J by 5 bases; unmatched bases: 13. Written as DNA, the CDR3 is TGTGCCAGCAGCTTTCAAATCCGGGACAGAAAGAATAATTCACCCCTCCACTTT. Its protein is CASSFQIRDRKNNSPLHF.